This T cell receptor (beta chain) was documented in a study of blood T cell repertoires in COVID-19. As for the study in general: There were acute and convalescent COVID-19 samples, and they came from the United States, Italy and Spain.

In the original processing: Nucleated cell number was recorded as an estimate derived from reference gene primer amplification. The table came from immunoSEQ multiplex PCR; TCRdb's copy has only in-frame clones and leaves some out. V, J and clone size were drawn from that table, and D and trimming were deduced from the DNA. The sample shows some 260,000 clones, approximately 79% of them seen only once. Trimming removed 5 bases at V and 9 bases at J, with 11 bases between. The CDR3 extends over 12 amino acids. The material sequenced was peripheral blood. The sequence was obtained from a woman in her thirties or forties with active or convalescent COVID-19. The chain uses TRBV12-3 or TRBV12-4 and TRBJ2-1; no clear D gene. The DNA for the CDR3 is TGTGCCAGCAGTCGAGTTTCAATTGAGCAGTTCTTC. It codes for CASSRVSIEQFF.